This entry lists 5 T cell receptor beta chains sequenced from one sample in a study of CD8+ T cells in alopecia areata. Noted treatment: oral pan-JAK inhibitor, 5-10 mg twice daily. RNA was extracted and reverse transcribed into cDNA as the sequencing template. Sequencing was performed with immunoSEQ multiplex PCR; in TCRdb, only in-frame clones are kept and a portion is missing. The sample has about 220,000 clones, under 75% seen once. The specimen was CD4+ T cells sorted from blood, collected at week 4, from a patient treated with tofacitinib. These receptors all stem from a human donor with alopecia areata.

The chain links TRBV5-1 to TRBJ2-5; D possibly corresponds to TRBD1 (6 bases). Germline values: CDR1 SGHRS, CDR2 YFSETQ. Trimming removed 1 base at V and 2 bases at J, with 9 bases between. The CDR3 runs to 14 residues. In nucleotides, the CDR3 is TGCGCCAGCAGCTTGCCGGGACAACAAGAGACCCAGTACTTC. Protein product: CASSLPGQQETQYF.

V and J are TRBV9 and TRBJ2-7; D possibly corresponds to TRBD1 (6 bases). CDR1 is SGDLS, CDR2 YYNGEE, per germline. V was trimmed by 3 bases and J by 3 bases, leaving 13 bases between them. CDR3 size: 14 residues. CDR3 sequence: CASSAATGGYEQYF. Here the CDR3 DNA reads TGTGCCAGCAGCGCAGCGACAGGAGGCTACGAGCAGTACTTC.

The rearrangement joins TRBV13 to TRBJ1-1, with D hard to call. Germline-derived CDR1 and CDR2 are PRHDT and FYEKMQ (reference sequence). V lost 0 bases and J lost 4, with 6 bases in between. The CDR3 runs to 13 residues. CDR3 in amino acids: CASSLGGVTEAFF. CDR3 nucleotides: TGTGCCAGCAGCTTAGGGGGTGTCACTGAAGCTTTCTTT.

The J gene is TRBJ2-3, the V gene TRBV30; weak D call: TRBD2 (5 bases). The ends were cut back, 2 bases at V and 8 bases at J, with 14 bases in the middle. CDR3 length: 13 amino acids. Germline V CDR1 and CDR2: GTSNPN, SVGIG (reference sequence). Here the CDR3 DNA reads TGTGCCTGGAGTTCGGGGAATACGGGTACGCAGTATTTT. Its translation is CAWSSGNTGTQYF.

The chain is built from TRBV25-1 and TRBJ2-1; the D is unclear. The CDR3 covers 13 residues. From germline, CDR1 is MGHDK and CDR2 SYGVNS. The V end was cut by 3 bases, the J end by 5 bases, with 8 bases between. In DNA, the CDR3 is TGTGCCAGCAGTGACCCCGGACACAATGAGCAGTTCTTC. Encoded protein: CASSDPGHNEQFF.